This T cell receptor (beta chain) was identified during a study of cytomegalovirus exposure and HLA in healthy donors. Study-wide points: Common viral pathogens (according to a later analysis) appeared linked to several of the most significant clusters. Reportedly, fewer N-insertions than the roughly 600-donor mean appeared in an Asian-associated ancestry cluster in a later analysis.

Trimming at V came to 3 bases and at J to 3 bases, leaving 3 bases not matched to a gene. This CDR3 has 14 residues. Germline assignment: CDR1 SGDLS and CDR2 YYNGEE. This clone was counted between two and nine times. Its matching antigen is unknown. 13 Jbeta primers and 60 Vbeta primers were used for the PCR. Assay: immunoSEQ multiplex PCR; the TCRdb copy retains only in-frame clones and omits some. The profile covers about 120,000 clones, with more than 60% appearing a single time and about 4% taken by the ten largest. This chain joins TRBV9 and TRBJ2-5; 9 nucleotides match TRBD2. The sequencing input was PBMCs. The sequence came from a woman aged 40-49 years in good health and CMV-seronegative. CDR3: CASSGSGSKETQYF. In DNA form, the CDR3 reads TGTGCCAGCAGCGGTAGCGGGAGTAAAGAGACCCAGTACTTC.